These 12 T cell receptor beta chains were sequenced from one sample in a study of radiotherapy plus CTLA-4 blockade in lung cancer. Clones were sequenced by immunoSEQ multiplex PCR, and TCRdb holds only the in-frame ones, with some missing. Among approximately 69,000 clones listed, around 80% were seen once. The sample here was peripheral blood, taken from a patient treated with radiotherapy plus ipilimumab. The receptors here all came from a human donor with non-small cell lung cancer who had a complete response to radiotherapy plus ipilimumab.

In DNA, the CDR3 is TGTGCCAGCAGTTACGGGAACGCAGCGAACACTGAAGCTTTCTTT. This translates into CASSYGNAANTEAFF. The gene calls are TRBV6-6 and TRBJ1-1; D gene uncertain. The CDR3 is made up of 15 amino acids. Trimming shortened V by 2 bases and J by 1 base, and 11 bases separated the two germline ends. Germline values: CDR1 MNHNY, CDR2 SVGAGI (reference sequence).

The chain uses TRBV7-9 and TRBJ2-1; D is unresolved. Germline V lookup: CDR1 SEHNR, CDR2 FQNEAQ (reference sequence). The CDR3 length is 16 residues. V lost 5 bases, J lost 0 bases, and 14 bases lay in between. The CDR3 coding sequence is TGTGCCAGCAGCCCCCCTGCACCGAGCTCCTACAATGAGCAGTTCTTC. It yields the protein CASSPPAPSSYNEQFF.

This chain connects TRBV4-1 to TRBJ2-1; 14 bases map to TRBD2. CDR3 length equals 17 residues. V was pared by 1 base and J by 1 base, with 0 bases of the junction left unmatched. CDR1 and CDR2 (germline): MGHRA, YSYEKL. The CDR3 reads CASSQGTSGGSYNEQFF. The CDR3 region has the DNA TGCGCCAGCAGCCAAGGGACTAGCGGGGGGTCCTACAATGAGCAGTTCTTC.

Concerning this clone itself: This sample includes further DNA sequences coding for the same CDR3. This chain joins TRBV5-4 and TRBJ2-1; TRBD2 matches 11 bases. The V segment lost 5 bases and the J segment 5 bases; nucleotides outside the gene matches: 6. Germline values: CDR1 SGHNT, CDR2 YYREEE (reference sequence). The CDR3 totals 15 residues. The CDR3 DNA follows: TGTGCCAGCAGTTCCGGGACTAGCGGAAACAATGAGCAGTTCTTC. Amino acids: CASSSGTSGNNEQFF.

Points on this clone: Other DNA sequences of this sample code for an identical CDR3. The chain links TRBV9 to TRBJ2-1; TRBD2 is a possible D gene (6 bases). This CDR3 has 13 residues. The germline V gene has CDR1 SGDLS and CDR2 YYNGEE. Trimming removed 6 bases from V and 3 bases from J, with 10 bases in between. For the CDR3, the DNA is TGTGCCAGCACCCAGGGACTCTACAATGAGCAGTTCTTC. This sequence encodes CASTQGLYNEQFF. Looking up the rest from reference TRBV9 and TRBJ2-1 gives the full variable domain: DSGVTQTPKHLITATGQRVTLRCSPRSGDLSVYWYQQSLDQGLQFLIQYYNGEERAKGNILERFSAQQFPDLHSELNLSSLELGDSALYFCASTQGLYNEQFFGPGTRLTVL.

The rearrangement uses TRBV5-1 and TRBJ1-1; the match to TRBD1 covers 8 bases. After removal of 3 bases from V and 4 bases from J, the junction contained 2 bases not matched to a gene. There are 13 residues in the CDR3. The germline V gene encodes CDR1 SGHRS and CDR2 YFSETQ. CDR3: CASSYGQGTEAFF. DNA for the CDR3: TGCGCCAGCAGCTACGGACAGGGCACTGAAGCTTTCTTT.

V gene TRBV5-1 combines with J gene TRBJ1-2; D might be TRBD1 (5 bases). CDR1 and CDR2 (germline): SGHRS, YFSETQ. V lost 6 bases and J 5 bases, leaving 26 bases between the germline ends. The CDR3 has 17 residues. CDR3 bases: TGCGCCAGCACCCCCAGGGCAAACACTCTGGAAATATATGGCTACACCTTC. It specifies CASTPRANTLEIYGYTF.

The chain is built from TRBV27 and TRBJ1-5; D might be TRBD1 (5 bases). Germline loops: CDR1 MNHEY, CDR2 SMNVEV (reference sequence). Trimming took 3 bases from V and 3 from J, leaving 9 bases between them. CDR3 length: 14 residues. In DNA, the CDR3 is TGTGCCAGCAGTTTCCGGGGCACCAATCAGCCCCAGCATTTT. The encoded protein is CASSFRGTNQPQHF.

The chain couples TRBV4-3 to TRBJ2-5; the match to TRBD2 covers 9 bases. Trimming at V came to 1 base and at J to 5 bases, leaving 5 bases not matched to a gene. Germline lookup yields CDR1 LGHNA and CDR2 YSLEER. The CDR3 totals 15 residues. CDR3 region: CASSQGTTSGETQYF. The DNA for the CDR3 is TGCGCCAGCAGCCAAGGCACCACTAGCGGGGAGACCCAGTACTTC.

The chain employs TRBV7-2 and TRBJ1-2; D possibly corresponds to TRBD1 (6 bases). V was shortened by 5 bases and J by 1 base, with 14 bases between the two germline ends. Germline-derived CDR1 and CDR2 are SGHTA and FQGNSA. The CDR3 sequence is 15 residues long. CDR3 in amino acids: CASSPRQAVNYGYTF. DNA for the CDR3: TGTGCCAGCAGCCCCCGACAGGCCGTTAACTATGGCTACACCTTC. Together with reference TRBV7-2 and TRBJ1-2, the CDR3 gives the full variable domain: GAGVSQSPSNKVTEKGKDVELRCDPISGHTALYWYRQSLGQGLEFLIYFQGNSAPDKSGLPSDRFSAERTGGSVSTLTIQRTQQEDSAVYLCASSPRQAVNYGYTFGSGTRLTVV.

The chain is built from TRBV6-4 and TRBJ2-5; 11 bases are a match to TRBD2. V shed 6 bases, J shed 8 bases, and the junction held 23 bases outside the gene matches. CDR1 is MRHNA, CDR2 SNTAGT, per germline. The CDR3 is 19 amino acids. In DNA form, the CDR3 reads TGTGCCAGCAGAGACGAGCCCCCGACTAGCGGGATGGAGGGGGATACCCAGTACTTC. Translating it yields CASRDEPPTSGMEGDTQYF.

V usage is TRBV15 and J usage is TRBJ1-3; D is unresolved. From germline, CDR1 is LNHNV and CDR2 YYDKDF (reference sequence). V was cut by 4 bases and J by 1 base, with 2 bases left in between. There are 12 residues in the CDR3. CDR3 amino acids: CATSISGNTIYF. DNA for the CDR3: TGTGCCACCAGCATTTCTGGAAACACCATATATTTT.